One and the same sample provided the 15 T cell receptor beta chains below, sequenced in a study of T cell responses to AZD1222 COVID-19 vaccine. Profiling relied on immunoSEQ multiplex PCR, and the TCRdb table lists in-frame clones only, not all of them. The sample shows 65,000 to 80,000 clones, 90% of them seen only once. Source: peripheral blood, taken on day 0 of AZD1222 vaccination. The receptors were gathered from an adult in good health.

This chain links TRBV6-5 with TRBJ1-2; TRBD1 is a possible D gene (5 bases). V lost 2 bases to trimming and J lost 8 bases, with 12 bases between them. Germline V lookup: CDR1 MNHEY, CDR2 SVGAGI. The CDR3 runs to 13 residues. The CDR3 DNA is TGTGCCAGCAGTTACCGAGACAGACGCGGCTACACCTTC. It translates to CASSYRDRRGYTF.

This sequence joins TRBV5-6 and TRBJ1-4; 7 bases fit TRBD1. The CDR3 is 15 residues long. V shed 6 bases, J shed 5 bases, and the junction held 10 bases outside the gene matches. Germline loops: CDR1 SGHDT, CDR2 YYEEEE. CDR3 in DNA: TGTGCCAGCACCAGAATCGACAGGGAGAATGAAAAACTGTTTTTT. Encoded protein: CASTRIDRENEKLFF.

This chain links TRBV18 with TRBJ1-5; D remains ambiguous. The V gene lost 4 bases and the J gene lost 0 bases, with 4 bases spanning the gap. The CDR3 extends over 13 amino acids. Germline CDR1 and CDR2: KGHSH and LQKENI. In nucleotides, the CDR3 is TGTGCCAGCTCACACGATAGCAATCAGCCCCAGCATTTT. Amino acids: CASSHDSNQPQHF.

The V and J genes are TRBV27 and TRBJ1-4; TRBD1 matches 7 bases. The V segment lost 4 bases and the J segment 8 bases; nucleotides outside the gene matches: 10. The CDR3 contains 15 residues. Germline lookup yields CDR1 MNHEY and CDR2 SMNVEV (reference sequence). The CDR3 here is CASSSDRAGWEKLFF. The DNA for the CDR3 is TGTGCCAGCAGTTCCGACAGGGCCGGTTGGGAAAAACTGTTTTTT.

V gene TRBV29-1 combines with J gene TRBJ1-1; unclear D gene. The germline V and J ends were trimmed by 6 bases and 1 base, with 9 bases remaining between them. CDR3 length: 12 amino acids. From germline, CDR1 is SQVTM and CDR2 ANQGSEA. CDR3 protein: CSVAFRNTEAFF. DNA for the CDR3: TGCAGCGTCGCTTTCCGGAACACTGAAGCTTTCTTT.

The V gene is TRBV3-1 (or the pseudogene TRBV3-2), the J gene TRBJ1-2; no reliable D call. The CDR3 totals 14 residues. V was shortened by 4 bases and J by 4 bases, with 13 bases between the two germline ends. Germline-derived CDR1 and CDR2 are LGHDT and YNNKEL (reference sequence). The CDR3 region is CASSPRGGPYGYTF. CDR3 bases: TGTGCCAGCAGCCCCCGGGGAGGTCCCTATGGCTACACCTTC.

This sequence joins TRBV19 and TRBJ1-1, with D unresolved. Germline CDR1 and CDR2: LNHDA and SQIVND (reference sequence). Trimming took 6 bases from V and 8 from J, leaving 16 bases between them. This CDR3 spans 13 amino acids. The CDR3 loop is CASSHTGDGEAFF. The CDR3 nucleotides read TGTGCCAGTAGCCACACGGGAGACGGCGAAGCTTTCTTT.

The V gene is TRBV5-1, the J gene TRBJ1-1; a possible D gene is TRBD1 (5 bases). Germline V gene data show CDR1 as SGHRS and CDR2 as YFSETQ. This CDR3 has 15 amino acids. V was shortened by 4 bases and J by 3 bases, with 16 bases between the two germline ends. The CDR3 region is CASSLGHTIDTEAFF. As DNA, the CDR3 is TGCGCCAGCAGCCTCGGACACACTATCGACACTGAAGCTTTCTTT.

This chain connects TRBV10-3 to TRBJ2-2, with D possibly TRBD1 on 6 matching bases. Trimming left V 6 bases short and J 5 bases short, with 13 bases between. The germline gives CDR1 ENHRY, CDR2 SYGVKD. The CDR3 is 14 amino acids. The CDR3 sequence: CAISSRGETGELFF. The CDR3 bases are TGTGCCATCAGCTCCAGGGGCGAGACCGGGGAGCTGTTTTTT.

This clone was seen only once. The genes are TRBV7-9 and TRBJ2-5; 11 nucleotides line up with TRBD2. Germline V gene lookup returns CDR1 SEHNR and CDR2 FQNEAQ (reference sequence). V lost 4 bases, J lost 4 bases, and 5 bases stayed unmatched. The CDR3 extends over 15 amino acids. In nucleotides, the CDR3 is TGTGCCAGCAGCTCCGTAGCGGGGGGGATAGAGACCCAGTACTTC. Its translation: CASSSVAGGIETQYF.

The chain uses TRBV9 and TRBJ2-1, with 10 bases matching TRBD2. The V segment lost 0 bases and the J segment 6 bases; nucleotides outside the gene matches: 9. This CDR3 contains 17 residues. Per germline, CDR1 SGDLS and CDR2 YYNGEE. CDR3 sequence: CASSVDTSGNPGNEQFF. CDR3 bases: TGTGCCAGCAGCGTAGACACTAGCGGGAATCCGGGCAATGAGCAGTTCTTC.

J is TRBJ2-7 and V is TRBV6-5; possibly TRBD2 for D (6 bases). The ends were cut back, 6 bases at V and 9 bases at J, with 24 bases in the middle. Germline CDR1 MNHEY, CDR2 SVGAGI. The length of the CDR3 is 15 residues. CDR3 loop: CASRTLREATPVQYF. The CDR3 coding sequence is TGTGCCAGCAGGACCCTCAGGGAGGCCACCCCAGTGCAGTACTTC.

Worth noting for this clone: The same CDR3 arises from other DNA sequences in this sample as well. This chain joins TRBV11-3 and TRBJ2-2; D possibly matches TRBD1 or TRBD2 (6 bases each). The CDR3 loop spans 15 amino acids. The ends were cut back, 1 base at V and 2 bases at J, with 8 bases in the middle. CDR1 and CDR2 from the germline V gene are SGHNT and YENEEA. The CDR3 here is CASSLVGGNTGELFF. CDR3 nucleotide sequence: TGTGCCAGCAGCTTAGTCGGGGGCAACACCGGGGAGCTGTTTTTT.

The chain couples TRBV4-2 to TRBJ1-4; a possible D gene is TRBD1 (5 bases). The CDR3 is made up of 14 amino acids. Trimming took 0 bases from V and 7 from J, leaving 9 bases between them. CDR1 is LGHNA and CDR2 is YNFKEQ in the germline V gene. The CDR3 region is CASSQDLTGEKLFF. Here the CDR3 DNA reads TGTGCCAGCAGCCAAGATCTAACAGGTGAAAAACTGTTTTTT.

This clone was picked up one time. The rearrangement uses TRBV30 and TRBJ1-2; D uncertain. The CDR3 has 13 residues. V shed 1 base and J shed 3 bases, with 9 bases lying between them. Germline-derived CDR1 and CDR2 are GTSNPN and SVGIG (reference sequence). CDR3 in amino acids: CAWSAGDYYGYTF. Written as DNA, the CDR3 is TGTGCCTGGAGTGCCGGGGATTACTATGGCTACACCTTC.